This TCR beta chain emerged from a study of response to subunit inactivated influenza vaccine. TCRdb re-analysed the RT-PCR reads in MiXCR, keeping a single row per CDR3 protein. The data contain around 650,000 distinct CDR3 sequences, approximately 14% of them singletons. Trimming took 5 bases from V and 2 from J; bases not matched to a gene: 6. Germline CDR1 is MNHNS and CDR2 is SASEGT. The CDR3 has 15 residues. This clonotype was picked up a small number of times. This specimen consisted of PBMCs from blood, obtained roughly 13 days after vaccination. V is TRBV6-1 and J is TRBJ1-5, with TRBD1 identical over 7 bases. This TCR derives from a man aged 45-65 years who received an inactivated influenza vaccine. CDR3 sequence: CASSPHRGGNQPQHF. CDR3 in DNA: TGTGCCAGCAGTCCCCACAGGGGTGGCAATCAGCCCCAGCATTTT.